This passage covers 11 T cell receptor beta chains from one sample sequenced in a study of T-cell reconstitution after alpha-beta-depleted transplantation in children. Construction of the TCRbeta library involved unique molecular identifiers. One entry per CDR3 protein results from TCRdb running MiXCR on the PCR reads. The data hold just over 350,000 distinct CDR3 sequences, with roughly 13% observed a single time. The material was PBMCs, obtained from the stem cell graft. These receptor sequences come from a human donor who donated a stem cell graft to a child with Fanconi anemia.

The chain combines TRBV5-1 with TRBJ2-5; 8 bases are shared with TRBD1. CDR1 is SGHRS, CDR2 YFSETQ, per germline. The ends lost 4 bases at V and 1 base at J; junction bases unmatched: 6. This CDR3 comprises 15 residues. CDR3 residues: CASSITGGIQETQYF. The CDR3, as DNA: TGCGCCAGCAGCATTACAGGGGGAATCCAAGAGACCCAGTACTTC.

This CDR3 is CASSPDTDYRGYTF. The CDR3 bases are TGTGCCAGCAGCCCTGACACCGATTATCGTGGCTACACCTTC. The chain recombines TRBV9 with TRBJ1-2; D not resolved. The CDR3 is 14 amino acids. Trimming shortened V by 4 bases and J by 7 bases, and 17 bases separated the two germline ends. Germline assignment: CDR1 SGDLS and CDR2 YYNGEE.

V usage is TRBV6-5 and J usage is TRBJ2-2, with a possible D match to TRBD2 (6 bases). V lost 2 bases and J 2 bases, leaving 18 bases between the germline ends. The CDR3 is 18 amino acids. Per the germline V gene, CDR1 is MNHEY and CDR2 is SVGAGI. The CDR3 here is CASSYHPGRGSNTGELFF. In DNA, the CDR3 is TGTGCCAGCAGTTACCATCCGGGTCGGGGGAGCAACACCGGGGAGCTGTTTTTT.

This rearrangement joins TRBV9 to TRBJ2-1; D is undetermined. The V end was cut by 0 bases, the J end by 4 bases, with 5 bases between. Germline values: CDR1 SGDLS, CDR2 YYNGEE. There are 13 residues in the CDR3. CDR3 protein: CASSVEIYNEQFF. The CDR3 DNA is TGTGCCAGCAGCGTAGAGATATACAATGAGCAGTTCTTC.

The CDR3 sequence is CASRRTPYEQYF. Written as DNA, the CDR3 is TGTGCCAGCAGGCGGACCCCCTACGAGCAGTACTTC. This sequence joins TRBV25-1 and TRBJ2-7; D unresolved. V lost 6 bases, J lost 2 bases, and 8 bases lay in between. Germline V gene lookup returns CDR1 MGHDK and CDR2 SYGVNS. CDR3 length: 12 residues.

This clonotype came up a few times. The chain is built from TRBV7-2 and TRBJ2-3; TRBD2 aligns across 7 bases. Germline CDR1 and CDR2: SGHTA and FQGNSA. CDR3 length equals 14 residues. V lost 3 bases and J lost 6; bases outside the gene matches: 6. The chain's CDR3 is CASSFLSREDTQYF. Here the CDR3 DNA reads TGTGCCAGCAGCTTTCTGTCGCGGGAGGATACGCAGTATTTT.

The V and J genes are TRBV11-2 and TRBJ2-3; 11 bases align to TRBD2. The length of the CDR3 is 18 residues. Germline loops: CDR1 SGHAT, CDR2 FQNNGV. J gave up 5 bases and V 7 bases, and 17 bases lay outside the gene matches. CDR3 sequence: CASISRGDSGGAGDTQYF. The CDR3 DNA reads TGTGCCAGCATATCCCGAGGGGATAGCGGGGGGGCCGGAGATACGCAGTATTTT. Filled out from reference TRBV11-2 and TRBJ2-3, the complete variable domain reads EAGVAQSPRYKIIEKRQSVAFWCNPISGHATLYWYQQILGQGPKLLIQFQNNGVVDDSQLPKDRFSAERLKGVDSTLKIQPAKLEDSAVYLCASISRGDSGGAGDTQYFGPGTRLTVL.

V gene TRBV5-5 combines with J gene TRBJ2-5; D unclear. Germline V gene lookup returns CDR1 SGHKS and CDR2 YYEKEE (reference sequence). The V end was cut by 3 bases, the J end by 3 bases, with 12 bases between. This CDR3 has 14 residues. CDR3 protein: CASSSLGREETQYF. The CDR3, as DNA: TGTGCCAGCAGCTCCCTGGGTAGAGAAGAGACCCAGTACTTC.

The rearrangement joins TRBV3-1 to TRBJ2-7; D possibly corresponds to TRBD1 (6 bases). V was shortened by 4 bases and J by 3 bases, with 13 bases between the two germline ends. The CDR3 extends over 14 amino acids. Germline V gene sequence: CDR1 LGHDT, CDR2 YNNKEL (reference sequence). The CDR3 is CASSPRDKLYEQYF. CDR3 DNA: TGTGCCAGCAGCCCCCGGGACAAACTCTACGAGCAGTACTTC.

This sequence joins TRBV6-1 and TRBJ1-6; D is perhaps TRBD1 (5 bases). There are 17 residues in the CDR3. Trimming took off 5 bases at V and 0 bases at J, with 14 bases between the two ends. Germline CDR1 reads MNHNS; CDR2 reads SASEGT. The CDR3 sequence: CASSPRGRSSYNSPLHF. As DNA, the CDR3 is TGTGCCAGCAGTCCCCGGGGCAGAAGCTCCTATAATTCACCCCTCCACTTT.

This clonotype came up many times. The rearrangement joins TRBV6-2 or TRBV6-3 to TRBJ1-1; tentatively, D is TRBD1 (6 bases). The CDR3 spans 13 residues. Between the trimmed V and J ends, which lost 7 bases and 0 bases, there was a span of 9 bases. Germline V gene data show CDR1 as MNHEY and CDR2 as SVGEGT. The CDR3 region is CASIDRLNTEAFF. CDR3 nucleotides: TGTGCCAGCATAGACAGGTTGAACACTGAAGCTTTCTTT.